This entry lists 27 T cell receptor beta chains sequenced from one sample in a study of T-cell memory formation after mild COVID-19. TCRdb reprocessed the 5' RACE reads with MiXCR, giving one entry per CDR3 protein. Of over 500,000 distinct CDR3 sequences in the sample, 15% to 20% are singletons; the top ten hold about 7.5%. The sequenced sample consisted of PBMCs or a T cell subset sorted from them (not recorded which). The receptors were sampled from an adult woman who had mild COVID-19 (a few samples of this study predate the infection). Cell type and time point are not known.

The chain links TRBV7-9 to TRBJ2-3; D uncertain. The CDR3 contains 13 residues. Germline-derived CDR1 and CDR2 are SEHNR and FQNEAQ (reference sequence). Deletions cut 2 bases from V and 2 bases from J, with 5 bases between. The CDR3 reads CASSLSHTDTQYF. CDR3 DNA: TGTGCCAGCAGCTTATCCCACACAGATACGCAGTATTTT.

The CDR3 sequence: CASKQGGGTDTQYF. In nucleotides, the CDR3 is TGTGCCAGCAAACAGGGAGGGGGCACAGATACGCAGTATTTT. The chain recombines TRBV7-2 with TRBJ2-3; D possibly corresponds to TRBD2 (7 bases). The CDR3 extends over 14 amino acids. Trimming cost V 7 bases and J 1 base, with 12 bases left between them. Germline CDR1 SGHTA, CDR2 FQGNSA.

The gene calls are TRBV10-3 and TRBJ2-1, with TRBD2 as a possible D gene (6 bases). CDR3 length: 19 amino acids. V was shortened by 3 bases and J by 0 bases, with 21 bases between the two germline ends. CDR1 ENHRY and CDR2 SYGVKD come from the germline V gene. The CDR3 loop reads CAISDPVLGGTPSYNEQFF. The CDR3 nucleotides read TGTGCCATCAGTGATCCCGTCCTTGGCGGGACCCCCTCCTACAATGAGCAGTTCTTC.

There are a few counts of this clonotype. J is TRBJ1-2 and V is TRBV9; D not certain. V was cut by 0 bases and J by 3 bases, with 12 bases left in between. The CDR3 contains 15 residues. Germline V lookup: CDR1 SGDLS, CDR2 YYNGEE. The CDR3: CASSVDSDGYYGYTF. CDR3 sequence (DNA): TGTGCCAGCAGCGTAGACTCGGACGGTTACTATGGCTACACCTTC.

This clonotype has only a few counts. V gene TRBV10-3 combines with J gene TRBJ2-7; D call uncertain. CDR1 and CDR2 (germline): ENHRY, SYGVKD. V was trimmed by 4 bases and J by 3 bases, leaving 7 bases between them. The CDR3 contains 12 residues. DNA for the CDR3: TGTGCCATCAGTGCCCGCGGCTACGAGCAGTACTTC. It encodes CAISARGYEQYF.

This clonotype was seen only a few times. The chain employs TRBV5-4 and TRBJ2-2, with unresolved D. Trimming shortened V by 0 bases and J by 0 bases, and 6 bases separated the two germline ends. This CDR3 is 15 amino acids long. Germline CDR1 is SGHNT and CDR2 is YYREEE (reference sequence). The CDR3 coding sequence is TGTGCCAGCAGCTTGGTTGCATCGAACACCGGGGAGCTGTTTTTT. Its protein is CASSLVASNTGELFF.

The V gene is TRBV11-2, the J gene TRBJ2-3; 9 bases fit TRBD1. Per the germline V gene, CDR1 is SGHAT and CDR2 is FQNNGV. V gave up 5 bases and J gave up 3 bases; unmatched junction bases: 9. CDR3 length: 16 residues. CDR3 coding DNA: TGTGCCAGCAGCGTACAGGGGGCCGCACAAACAGATACGCAGTATTTT. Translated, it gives CASSVQGAAQTDTQYF.

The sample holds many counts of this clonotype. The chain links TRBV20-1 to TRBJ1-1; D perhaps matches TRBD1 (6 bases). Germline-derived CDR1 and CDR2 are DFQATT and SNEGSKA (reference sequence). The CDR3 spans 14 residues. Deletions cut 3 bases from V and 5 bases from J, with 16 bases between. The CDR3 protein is CSASLPGAPTEAFF. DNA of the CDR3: TGCAGTGCTAGCCTCCCGGGGGCACCGACTGAAGCTTTCTTT.

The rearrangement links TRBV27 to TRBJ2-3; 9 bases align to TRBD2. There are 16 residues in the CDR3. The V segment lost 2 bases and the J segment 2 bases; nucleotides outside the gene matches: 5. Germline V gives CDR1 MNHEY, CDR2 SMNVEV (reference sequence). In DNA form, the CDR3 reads TGTGCCAGCAGTTTAGTAGCGGGGGCTTTCACAGATACGCAGTATTTT. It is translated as CASSLVAGAFTDTQYF.

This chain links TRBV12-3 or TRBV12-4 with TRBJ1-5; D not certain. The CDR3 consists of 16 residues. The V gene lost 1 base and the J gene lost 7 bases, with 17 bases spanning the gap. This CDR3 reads CASSLETPPQFQPQHF. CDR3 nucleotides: TGTGCCAGCAGTTTAGAGACCCCCCCACAGTTCCAGCCCCAGCATTTT.

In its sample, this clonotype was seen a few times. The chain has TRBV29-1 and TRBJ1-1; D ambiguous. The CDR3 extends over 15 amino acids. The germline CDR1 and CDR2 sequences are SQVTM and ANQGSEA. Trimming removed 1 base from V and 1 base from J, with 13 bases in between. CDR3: CSVEASTRRNTEAFF. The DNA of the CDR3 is TGCAGCGTTGAAGCTTCAACCAGGAGGAACACTGAAGCTTTCTTT.

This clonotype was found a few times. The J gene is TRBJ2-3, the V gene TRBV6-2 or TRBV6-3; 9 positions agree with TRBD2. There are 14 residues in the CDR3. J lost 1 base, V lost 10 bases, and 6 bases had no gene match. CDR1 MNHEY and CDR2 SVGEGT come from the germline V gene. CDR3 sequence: CATLTSGRTDTQYF. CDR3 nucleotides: TGTGCCACCCTTACTAGCGGGCGCACAGATACGCAGTATTTT.

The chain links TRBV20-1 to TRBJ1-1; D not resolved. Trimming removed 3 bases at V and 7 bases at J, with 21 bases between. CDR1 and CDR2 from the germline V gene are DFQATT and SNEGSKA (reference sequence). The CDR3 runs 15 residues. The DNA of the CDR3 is TGCAGTGCTAGTGCACCTGGCGCTCATTTCTATGAAGCTTTCTTT. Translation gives CSASAPGAHFYEAFF.

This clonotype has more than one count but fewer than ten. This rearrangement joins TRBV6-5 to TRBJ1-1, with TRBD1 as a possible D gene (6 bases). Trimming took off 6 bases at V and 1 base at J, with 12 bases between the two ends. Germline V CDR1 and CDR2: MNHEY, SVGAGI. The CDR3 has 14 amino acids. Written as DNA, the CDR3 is TGTGCCAGCAGAGAGGACAGAACGAACACTGAAGCTTTCTTT. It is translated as CASREDRTNTEAFF.

The CDR3 is CAISAQGFSYEQYF. For the CDR3, the DNA is TGTGCCATCAGTGCACAGGGATTTAGCTACGAGCAGTACTTC. The rearrangement links TRBV10-3 to TRBJ2-7, with D perhaps matching TRBD1 (6 bases). V dropped 4 bases and J dropped 3 bases, with 13 bases sitting between them. Germline CDR1 ENHRY, CDR2 SYGVKD. This CDR3 spans 14 amino acids.

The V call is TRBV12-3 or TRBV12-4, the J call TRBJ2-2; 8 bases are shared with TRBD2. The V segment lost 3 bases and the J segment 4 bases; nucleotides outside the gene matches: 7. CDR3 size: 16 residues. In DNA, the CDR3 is TGTGCCAGCAGTTTTACAGCGGGAGCGGGCACCGGGGAGCTGTTTTTT. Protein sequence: CASSFTAGAGTGELFF.

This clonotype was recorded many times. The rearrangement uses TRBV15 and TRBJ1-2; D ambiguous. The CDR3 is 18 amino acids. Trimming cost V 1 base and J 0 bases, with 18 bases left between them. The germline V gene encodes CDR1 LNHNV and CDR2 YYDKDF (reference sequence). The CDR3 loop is CATSRVRQSQLTNYGYTF. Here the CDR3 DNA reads TGTGCCACCAGCAGAGTTCGGCAGTCACAATTAACTAACTATGGCTACACCTTC.

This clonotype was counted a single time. The DNA for the CDR3 is TGTGCCACCAGAGCCGGGACAGGGAGCACTGAAGCTTTCTTT. This sequence encodes CATRAGTGSTEAFF. V is TRBV24-1 and J is TRBJ1-1; 9 bases are shared with TRBD1. The CDR3 has 14 residues. Trimming at V came to 7 bases and at J to 4 bases, leaving 6 bases not matched to a gene. The germline gives CDR1 KGHDR, CDR2 SFDVKD.

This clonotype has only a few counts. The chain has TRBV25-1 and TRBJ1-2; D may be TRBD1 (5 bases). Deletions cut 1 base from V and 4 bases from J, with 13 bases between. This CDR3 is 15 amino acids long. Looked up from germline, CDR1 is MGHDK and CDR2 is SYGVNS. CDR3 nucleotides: TGTGCCAGCAGTGAATCAGGGTTGGATCCCTATGGCTACACCTTC. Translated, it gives CASSESGLDPYGYTF.

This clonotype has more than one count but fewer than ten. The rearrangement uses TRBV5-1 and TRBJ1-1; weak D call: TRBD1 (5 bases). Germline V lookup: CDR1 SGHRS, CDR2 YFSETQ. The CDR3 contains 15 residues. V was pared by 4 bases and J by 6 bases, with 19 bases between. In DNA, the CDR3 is TGCGCCAGCAGCCTACAGGAGTTGTTACGTCCTGAAGCTTTCTTT. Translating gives CASSLQELLRPEAFF. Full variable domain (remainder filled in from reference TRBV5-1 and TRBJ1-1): KAGVTQTPRYLIKTRGQQVTLSCSPISGHRSVSWYQQTPGQGLQFLFEYFSETQRNKGNFPGRFSGRQFSNSRSEMNVSTLELGDSALYLCASSLQELLRPEAFFGQGTRLTVV.

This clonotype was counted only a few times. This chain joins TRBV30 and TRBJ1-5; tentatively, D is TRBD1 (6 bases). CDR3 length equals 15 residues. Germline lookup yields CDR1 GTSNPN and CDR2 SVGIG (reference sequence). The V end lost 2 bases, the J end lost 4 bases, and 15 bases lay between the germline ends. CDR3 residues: CAWSLSRGWNQPQHF. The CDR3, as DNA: TGTGCCTGGAGTTTGTCCAGGGGTTGGAATCAGCCCCAGCATTTT.

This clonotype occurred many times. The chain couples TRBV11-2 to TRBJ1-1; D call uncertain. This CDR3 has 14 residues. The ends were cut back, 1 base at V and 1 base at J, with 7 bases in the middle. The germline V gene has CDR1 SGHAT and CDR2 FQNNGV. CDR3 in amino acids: CASSLGSANTEAFF. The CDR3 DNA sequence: TGTGCCAGCAGCTTAGGGTCCGCGAACACTGAAGCTTTCTTT.

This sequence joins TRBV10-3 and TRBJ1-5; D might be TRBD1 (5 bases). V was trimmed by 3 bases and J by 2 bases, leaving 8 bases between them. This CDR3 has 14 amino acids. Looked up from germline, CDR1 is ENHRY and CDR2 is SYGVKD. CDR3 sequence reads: CAISDRDGNQPQHF. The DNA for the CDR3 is TGTGCCATCAGTGACAGGGACGGCAATCAGCCCCAGCATTTT.

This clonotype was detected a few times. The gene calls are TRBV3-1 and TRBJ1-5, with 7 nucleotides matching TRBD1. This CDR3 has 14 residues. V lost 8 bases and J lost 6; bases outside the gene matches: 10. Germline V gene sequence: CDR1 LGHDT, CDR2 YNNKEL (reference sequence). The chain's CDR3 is CASSGGAWGQPQHF. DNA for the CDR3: TGTGCCAGCTCAGGGGGAGCCTGGGGTCAGCCCCAGCATTTT.

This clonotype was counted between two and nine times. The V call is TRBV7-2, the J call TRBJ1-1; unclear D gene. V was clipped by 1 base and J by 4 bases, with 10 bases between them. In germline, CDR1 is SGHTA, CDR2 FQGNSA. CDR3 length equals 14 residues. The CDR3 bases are TGTGCCAGCAGCTTAGAGCCCCACGGCACTGAAGCTTTCTTT. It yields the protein CASSLEPHGTEAFF.

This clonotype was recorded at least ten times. CDR3 bases: TGCAGTGCTAGGACAGGGCCAAACTATGGCTACACCTTC. Its translation is CSARTGPNYGYTF. The genes are TRBV20-1 and TRBJ1-2, with 7 bases matching TRBD1. Germline V gives CDR1 DFQATT, CDR2 SNEGSKA (reference sequence). The junction had 3 bases not matched to a gene; V was cut back by 3 bases and J by 2 bases. This CDR3 has 13 residues.

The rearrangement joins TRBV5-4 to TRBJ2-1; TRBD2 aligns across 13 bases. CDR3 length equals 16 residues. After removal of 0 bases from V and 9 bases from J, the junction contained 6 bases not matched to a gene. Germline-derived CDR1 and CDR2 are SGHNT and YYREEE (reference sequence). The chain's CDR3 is CASSLDTSGGAGEQFF. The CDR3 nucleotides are TGTGCCAGCAGCTTGGATACTAGCGGGGGGGCCGGTGAGCAGTTCTTC.